This T cell receptor beta chain was sequenced in a study of blood T cell repertoires in COVID-19. Study as a whole: Whether acute or convalescent, the COVID-19 samples came from the United States, Italy and Spain. T cells, B-cell-depleted T cells, or PBMCs supplied cDNA or gDNA.

As originally analysed: Reference gene primer amplification in the assay estimated nucleated cell counts. Profiling relied on immunoSEQ multiplex PCR, and the TCRdb table lists in-frame clones only, not all of them. D and trimming come from the DNA, and the V and J calls and clone size come from that table. The sample consists of roughly 70,000 clones, around 87% of them appearing once. The germline V gene has CDR1 SGHTA and CDR2 FQGNSA. The ends were cut back, 5 bases at V and 2 bases at J, with 13 bases in the middle. This CDR3 comprises 15 residues. Sequencing input: peripheral blood. The chain couples TRBV7-2 to TRBJ2-1; D is perhaps TRBD2 (5 bases). The sequence was collected from a man aged 65-85 years with active COVID-19. The CDR3 here is CASSPIATAYNEQFF. For the CDR3, the DNA is TGTGCCAGCAGCCCCATAGCGACCGCCTACAATGAGCAGTTCTTC.